This TCR beta chain was obtained from a study of neurological immune-mediated disorders. This clonotype has a count of ten or more. Every sequencing run returned over 170 million TCR-beta sequences, which were derived from 15-18 subjects. TCRdb re-derived calls from the 5' RACE reads in MiXCR, one entry per CDR3 protein. The repertoire consists of under 85,000 distinct CDR3 sequences, with about 14% occurring once and the leading ten covering 6% to 7%. This TCR was sampled from a woman in her forties or fifties in good health. The sequencing input was PBMCs.

CDR3 sequence: CASSLISFPYNEQFF. The CDR3 coding sequence is TGTGCCAGCAGCTTGATAAGTTTCCCCTACAATGAGCAGTTCTTC. The V call is TRBV5-6, the J call TRBJ2-1; D unresolved. The germline V gene encodes CDR1 SGHDT and CDR2 YYEEEE. CDR3 size: 15 residues. Trimming pared 1 base from V and 2 bases from J, leaving 10 bases between.